This T cell receptor beta chain was recorded in a study of shared clonotypes between healthy human individuals. About the study: Donor composition was two women and three men, aged 18 to 49.

The CDR3 has 19 amino acids. Germline V gene sequence: CDR1 SGDLS, CDR2 YYNGEE. Germline trimming cut 0 bases from V and 0 bases from J; bases unmatched to any gene: 9. Researchers divided each subset's genomic DNA evenly across several immunoSEQ plates. Sequenced by immunoSEQ multiplex PCR; TCRdb stores in-frame clones only, minus some. Here the sample spans fewer than 1.8 million clones, 98% being singletons. This TCR derives from a young man in good health. The chain uses TRBV9 and TRBJ2-6; 7 nucleotides line up with TRBD1. Sequencing was performed on naive CD4+ T cells sorted from blood. Subset: CD45RA+ positively selected. The CDR3 region is CASSVARGPDDSGANVLTF. CDR3 DNA sequence: TGTGCCAGCAGCGTAGCAAGGGGGCCCGACGACTCTGGGGCCAACGTCCTGACTTTC.